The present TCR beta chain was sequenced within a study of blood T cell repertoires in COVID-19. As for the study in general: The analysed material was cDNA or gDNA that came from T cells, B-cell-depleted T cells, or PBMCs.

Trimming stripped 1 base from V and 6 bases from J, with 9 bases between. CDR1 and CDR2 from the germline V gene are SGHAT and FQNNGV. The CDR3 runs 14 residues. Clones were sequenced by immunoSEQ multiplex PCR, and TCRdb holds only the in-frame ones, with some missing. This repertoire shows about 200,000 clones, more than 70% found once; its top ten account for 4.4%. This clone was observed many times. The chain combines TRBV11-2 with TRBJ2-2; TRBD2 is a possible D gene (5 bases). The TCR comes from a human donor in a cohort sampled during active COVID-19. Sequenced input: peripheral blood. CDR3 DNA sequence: TGTGCCAGCAGCTTAGTAGGCGGGCCCGGGGAGCTGTTTTTT. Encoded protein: CASSLVGGPGELFF.